This is a list of T cell receptor beta chains from one sample in a study of shared T cell receptors in the human thymus. Measured with immunoSEQ multiplex PCR; TCRdb has only the in-frame clones, and not every one. This sample has 500,000 to 850,000 clones, with around 87% found just once. The same data also contributed to another study, on human thymus T cells.

Sequencing used thymocytes. The source of these receptors is a boy in the first two years of life with a congenital heart defect. CDR3s include the opening cysteine and the closing phenylalanine or tryptophan. A D gene is named only where the DNA matches it firmly. Clone size is not always given. Where it is, it says once, few, many or a class for expanded clones.

V gene: TRBV18; D gene: .; J gene: TRBJ2-7; clone size: once; CDR3 protein: CASSPGQRTIGGEQYF; CDR3 DNA: TGTGCCAGCTCACCAGGTCAGCGGACGATCGGGGGCGAGCAGTACTTC
V gene: TRBV5-6; D gene: TRBD1; J gene: TRBJ1-6; clone size: once; CDR3 protein: CASSRGRNNSPLHF; CDR3 DNA: TGTGCCAGCAGCAGGGGGCGAAATAATTCACCCCTCCACTTT
V gene: TRBV27; D gene: .; J gene: TRBJ2-1; clone size: .; CDR3 protein: CASSLFPGNEQFF; CDR3 DNA: TGTGCCAGCAGTTTATTCCCAGGCAATGAGCAGTTCTTC
V gene: TRBV28; D gene: TRBD2; J gene: TRBJ2-1; clone size: .; CDR3 protein: CASSLGLAGASSYNEQFF; CDR3 DNA: TGTGCCAGCAGCCTTGGACTAGCGGGGGCGAGCTCCTACAATGAGCAGTTCTTC
V gene: TRBV7-9; D gene: .; J gene: TRBJ2-2; clone size: .; CDR3 protein: CASSLAEGHSGNTGELFF; CDR3 DNA: TGTGCCAGCAGCTTAGCCGAGGGACATTCGGGGAACACCGGGGAGCTGTTTTTT
V gene: TRBV5-1; D gene: TRBD2; J gene: TRBJ2-1; clone size: .; CDR3 protein: CASSHTSGRGNEQFF; CDR3 DNA: TGCGCCAGCAGCCACACTAGCGGGCGGGGCAATGAGCAGTTCTTC
V gene: TRBV7-6; D gene: TRBD2; J gene: TRBJ2-7; clone size: .; CDR3 protein: CASSLGSGVSYEQYF; CDR3 DNA: TGTGCCAGCAGCTTAGGCAGCGGGGTCTCCTACGAGCAGTACTTC
V gene: TRBV28; D gene: .; J gene: TRBJ2-1; clone size: few; CDR3 protein: CASSPTRARNGSEQFF; CDR3 DNA: TGTGCCAGCAGTCCAACCCGAGCCCGAAACGGGTCTGAGCAGTTCTTC
V gene: TRBV15; D gene: TRBD1; J gene: TRBJ1-1; clone size: .; CDR3 protein: CATSSPGQGAEAFF; CDR3 DNA: TGTGCCACCAGCAGTCCGGGACAGGGGGCTGAAGCTTTCTTT
V gene: TRBV11-2; D gene: TRBD1; J gene: TRBJ1-2; clone size: .; CDR3 protein: CASSSGQGAYGYTF; CDR3 DNA: TGTGCCAGCAGCTCCGGACAGGGGGCCTATGGCTACACCTTC
V gene: TRBV7-9; D gene: TRBD1; J gene: TRBJ1-2; clone size: .; CDR3 protein: CASSLGIGTEANYGYTF; CDR3 DNA: TGTGCCAGCAGCTTAGGAATTGGGACAGAAGCTAACTATGGCTACACCTTC
V gene: TRBV13; D gene: .; J gene: TRBJ2-7; clone size: once; CDR3 protein: CASSLSGSSTYEQYF; CDR3 DNA: TGTGCCAGCAGCTTAAGCGGCAGCTCGACCTACGAGCAGTACTTC
V gene: TRBV9; D gene: .; J gene: TRBJ1-1; clone size: .; CDR3 protein: CASSVEEVPPNTEAFF; CDR3 DNA: TGTGCCAGCAGCGTAGAGGAGGTACCACCGAACACTGAAGCTTTCTTT
V gene: TRBV9; D gene: .; J gene: TRBJ2-3; clone size: .; CDR3 protein: CASSAARGRRTDTQYF; CDR3 DNA: TGTGCCAGCAGCGCAGCCAGGGGTAGGAGGACAGATACGCAGTATTTT
V gene: TRBV2; D gene: .; J gene: TRBJ2-3; clone size: .; CDR3 protein: CASSEEAGPDTQYF; CDR3 DNA: TGTGCCAGCAGTGAGGAAGCGGGTCCAGATACGCAGTATTTT
V gene: TRBV16; D gene: .; J gene: TRBJ1-1; clone size: .; CDR3 protein: CASSQSKHWNTEAFF; CDR3 DNA: TGTGCCAGCAGCCAATCTAAACATTGGAACACTGAAGCTTTCTTT
V gene: TRBV6-1; D gene: .; J gene: TRBJ1-1; clone size: once; CDR3 protein: CASRTRGAFF; CDR3 DNA: TGTGCCAGCAGGACTAGGGGAGCTTTCTTT
V gene: TRBV5-4; D gene: TRBD2; J gene: TRBJ2-7; clone size: .; CDR3 protein: CASDSLAGGPAYEQYF; CDR3 DNA: TGTGCCAGCGACTCCTTAGCGGGAGGGCCTGCCTACGAGCAGTACTTC
V gene: TRBV11-2; D gene: TRBD1; J gene: TRBJ2-3; clone size: .; CDR3 protein: CASSPRDRDTDTQYF; CDR3 DNA: TGTGCCAGCAGCCCCCGGGACAGGGACACAGATACGCAGTATTTT
V gene: TRBV28; D gene: TRBD2; J gene: TRBJ2-3; clone size: .; CDR3 protein: CASRPTGGNAGQYF; CDR3 DNA: TGTGCCAGCAGACCGACGGGGGGGAATGCCGGGCAGTATTTT
V gene: TRBV25-1; D gene: TRBD1; J gene: TRBJ2-7; clone size: .; CDR3 protein: CASSDPGQGYEQYF; CDR3 DNA: TGTGCCAGCAGTGACCCGGGACAGGGCTACGAGCAGTACTTC
V gene: TRBV4-1; D gene: TRBD1; J gene: TRBJ1-5; clone size: once; CDR3 protein: CASSQTGQVNQPQHF; CDR3 DNA: TGCGCCAGCAGCCAAACGGGACAGGTCAATCAGCCCCAGCATTTT
V gene: TRBV19; D gene: TRBD1; J gene: TRBJ1-5; clone size: .; CDR3 protein: CASSIPGQVSNQPQHF; CDR3 DNA: TGTGCCAGTAGTATCCCGGGACAGGTTAGCAATCAGCCCCAGCATTTT
V gene: TRBV2; D gene: TRBD2; J gene: TRBJ2-7; clone size: once; CDR3 protein: CASSERGRREVPNF; CDR3 DNA: TGTGCCAGCAGTGAAAGAGGGCGGCGGGAGGTCCCGAACTTC
V gene: TRBV4-3; D gene: TRBD1; J gene: TRBJ1-2; clone size: .; CDR3 protein: CASSQDNRGRRNYGYTF; CDR3 DNA: TGCGCCAGCAGCCAGGATAACAGGGGAAGAAGGAACTATGGCTACACCTTC
V gene: TRBV14; D gene: TRBD2; J gene: TRBJ2-3; clone size: .; CDR3 protein: CASSQDRGRESCTDTQYF; CDR3 DNA: TGTGCCAGCAGCCAAGATCGAGGGAGGGAATCCTGCACAGATACGCAGTATTTT
V gene: TRBV5-8; D gene: TRBD1; J gene: TRBJ1-5; clone size: .; CDR3 protein: CASSPPTGGRGQPQHF; CDR3 DNA: TGTGCCAGCAGCCCCCCAACAGGGGGACGAGGTCAGCCCCAGCATTTT
V gene: TRBV25-1; D gene: .; J gene: TRBJ1-1; clone size: once; CDR3 protein: CASSGRGAGTLSDTEAFF; CDR3 DNA: TGTGCCAGCAGTGGGCGGGGCGCAGGAACCCTCTCGGACACTGAAGCTTTCTTT
V gene: TRBV4-1; D gene: TRBD2; J gene: TRBJ2-3; clone size: .; CDR3 protein: CASSQGGGSSGGGDTQYF; CDR3 DNA: TGCGCCAGCAGCCAAGGGGGTGGATCGAGCGGGGGTGGAGATACGCAGTATTTT
V gene: TRBV4-3; D gene: .; J gene: TRBJ1-1; clone size: .; CDR3 protein: CASSQGGRVNTEAFF; CDR3 DNA: TGCGCCAGCAGCCAAGGGGGGCGAGTGAACACTGAAGCTTTCTTT
V gene: TRBV6-1; D gene: .; J gene: TRBJ1-5; clone size: few; CDR3 protein: CASSEAKGGDQPQHF; CDR3 DNA: TGTGCCAGCAGTGAGGCCAAAGGGGGGGATCAGCCCCAGCATTTT
V gene: TRBV2; D gene: .; J gene: TRBJ2-1; clone size: .; CDR3 protein: CASSHSRTGYEQFF; CDR3 DNA: TGTGCCAGCAGTCATAGTCGTACAGGGTATGAGCAGTTCTTC
V gene: TRBV5-5; D gene: .; J gene: TRBJ1-2; clone size: .; CDR3 protein: CASSLRGNYGYTF; CDR3 DNA: TGTGCCAGCAGCTTGAGGGGGAACTATGGCTACACCTTC
V gene: TRBV28; D gene: TRBD2; J gene: TRBJ2-1; clone size: .; CDR3 protein: CASSPRRTSVLGEQFF; CDR3 DNA: TGTGCCAGCAGCCCCCGTAGGACTAGCGTTTTGGGTGAGCAGTTCTTC
V gene: TRBV4-1; D gene: .; J gene: TRBJ2-1; clone size: .; CDR3 protein: CASSQDRIQGGNEQFF; CDR3 DNA: TGCGCCAGCAGCCAAGACCGCATCCAGGGGGGAAATGAGCAGTTCTTC
V gene: TRBV30; D gene: .; J gene: TRBJ1-2; clone size: .; CDR3 protein: CAWSVTQASAGGYTF; CDR3 DNA: TGTGCCTGGAGTGTAACCCAGGCGTCAGCAGGGGGCTACACCTTC
V gene: TRBV28; D gene: .; J gene: TRBJ1-2; clone size: .; CDR3 protein: CASSLSNRRGGSGGYTF; CDR3 DNA: TGTGCCAGCAGTTTATCTAATCGACGAGGAGGGTCGGGTGGCTACACCTTC
V gene: TRBV4-3; D gene: .; J gene: TRBJ1-2; clone size: .; CDR3 protein: CASSQGDRTNGYTF; CDR3 DNA: TGCGCCAGCAGCCAAGGTGACAGAACTAATGGCTACACCTTC
V gene: TRBV27; D gene: TRBD1; J gene: TRBJ1-1; clone size: .; CDR3 protein: CASSPEHRGRGTEAFF; CDR3 DNA: TGTGCCAGCAGTCCCGAGCACAGGGGGCGAGGCACTGAAGCTTTCTTT